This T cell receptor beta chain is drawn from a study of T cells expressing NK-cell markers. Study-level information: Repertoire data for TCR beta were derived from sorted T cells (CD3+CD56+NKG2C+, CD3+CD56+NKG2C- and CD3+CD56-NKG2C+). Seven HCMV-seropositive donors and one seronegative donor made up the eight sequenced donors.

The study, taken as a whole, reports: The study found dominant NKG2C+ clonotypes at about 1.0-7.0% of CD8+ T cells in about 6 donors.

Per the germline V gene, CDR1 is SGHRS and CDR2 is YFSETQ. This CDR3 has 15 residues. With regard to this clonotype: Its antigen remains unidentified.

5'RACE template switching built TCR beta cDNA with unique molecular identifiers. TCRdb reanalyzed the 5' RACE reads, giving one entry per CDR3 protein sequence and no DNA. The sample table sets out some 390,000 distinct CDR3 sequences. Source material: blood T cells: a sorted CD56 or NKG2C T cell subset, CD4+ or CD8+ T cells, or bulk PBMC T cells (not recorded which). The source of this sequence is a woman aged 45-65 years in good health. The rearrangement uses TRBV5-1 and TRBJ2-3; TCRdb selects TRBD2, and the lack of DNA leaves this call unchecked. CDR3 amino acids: CASSLTGLITDTQYF. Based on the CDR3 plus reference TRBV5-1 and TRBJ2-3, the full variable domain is KAGVTQTPRYLIKTRGQQVTLSCSPISGHRSVSWYQQTPGQGLQFLFEYFSETQRNKGNFPGRFSGRQFSNSRSEMNVSTLELGDSALYLCASSLTGLITDTQYFGPGTRLTVL.